This T cell receptor (beta chain) comes out of a study of PD-L1 blockade in urothelial cancer. About the research overall: Atezolizumab therapy began for patients around 2014, dosed at 1,200 mg intravenously every 3 weeks.

Sequenced by immunoSEQ multiplex PCR; TCRdb stores in-frame clones only, minus some. Found here are tens of thousands of clones, around 85% of them singletons; the top ten hold roughly 15%. Time point described: pretreatment peripheral blood. Trimming removed 4 bases from V and 3 bases from J, with 16 bases in between. CDR1 and CDR2 (germline): MDHEN, SYDVKM. The CDR3 sequence is 16 residues long. The chain couples TRBV28 to TRBJ2-1, with a tentative D call TRBD2 (5 bases). Material: PBMCs, obtained around atezolizumab (anti-PD-L1) treatment. The receptor comes from a woman aged 60 to 75 with urothelial cancer. The CDR3 DNA sequence: TGTGCCAGCAGTTCGAGGGAGTCCCAAAACTACAATGAGCAGTTCTTC. Residues: CASSSRESQNYNEQFF.